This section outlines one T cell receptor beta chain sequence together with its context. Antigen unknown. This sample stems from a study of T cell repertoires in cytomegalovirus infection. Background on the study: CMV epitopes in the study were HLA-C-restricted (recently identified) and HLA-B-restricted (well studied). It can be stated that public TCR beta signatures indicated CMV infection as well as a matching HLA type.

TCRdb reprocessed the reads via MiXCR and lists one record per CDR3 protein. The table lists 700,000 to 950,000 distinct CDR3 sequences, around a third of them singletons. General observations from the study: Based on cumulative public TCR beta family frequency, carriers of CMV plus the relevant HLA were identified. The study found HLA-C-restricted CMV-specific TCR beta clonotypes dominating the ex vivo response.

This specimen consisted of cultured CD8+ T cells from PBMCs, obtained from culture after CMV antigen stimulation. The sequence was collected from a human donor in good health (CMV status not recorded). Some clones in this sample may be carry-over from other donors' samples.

DNA for the CDR3: TGCAGCGTTGTCGGGGAGGGTGGCTACACCTTC. This encodes CSVVGEGGYTF. The gene calls are TRBV29-1 and TRBJ1-2, with no clear D. The germline V and J ends were trimmed by 4 bases and 7 bases, with 10 bases remaining between them. The germline V gene encodes CDR1 SQVTM and CDR2 ANQGSEA. The CDR3 totals 11 residues.